The 9 T cell receptor beta chains listed next were all sequenced from one sample in a study of graft-versus-host responses after intestinal transplantation. Sequencing was performed with immunoSEQ multiplex PCR; in TCRdb, only in-frame clones are kept and a portion is missing. The sample includes over 100,000 clones, more than 85% of them seen just once. No antigen is known for these receptors. The starting material was unstimulated CD8+ T cells sorted from spleen or lymph node cells, obtained before transplant. All receptors come from a human donor who was the organ donor for an intestinal transplant.

The chain links TRBV30 to TRBJ2-1; tentative D call: TRBD2 (5 bases). In germline, CDR1 is GTSNPN, CDR2 SVGIG (reference sequence). The CDR3 is 21 residues long. V lost 4 bases and J 4 bases, leaving 35 bases between the germline ends. The CDR3 loop reads CAWKRRGVLGLAQLMYNEQFF. The CDR3 bases are TGTGCCTGGAAAAGACGTGGTGTGCTTGGCTTAGCGCAGCTTATGTACAATGAGCAGTTCTTC.

V is TRBV4-1 and J is TRBJ1-1; D is undetermined. V was trimmed by 2 bases and J by 3 bases, leaving 7 bases between them. This CDR3 is 13 amino acids long. Germline CDR1 reads MGHRA; CDR2 reads YSYEKL. CDR3 sequence: CASSQNRDTEAFF. For the CDR3, the DNA is TGCGCCAGCAGCCAAAATAGGGACACTGAAGCTTTCTTT.

This clone was seen once. V is TRBV11-2 and J is TRBJ1-1; possibly TRBD1 for D (6 bases). The germline V and J ends were trimmed by 2 bases and 5 bases, with 9 bases remaining between them. CDR1 is SGHAT, CDR2 FQNNGV, per germline. There are 13 residues in the CDR3. The CDR3 is CASSLFTGTEAFF. CDR3 sequence (DNA): TGTGCCAGCAGCTTATTCACAGGGACTGAAGCTTTCTTT.

The chain recombines TRBV2 with TRBJ1-1; a possible D gene is TRBD1 (5 bases). Trimming removed 7 bases at V and 9 bases at J, with 15 bases between. The CDR3 consists of 12 residues. Germline V gene data show CDR1 as SNHLY and CDR2 as FYNNEI. The CDR3 coding sequence is TGTGCCAGCATCAGAGAGGGGTACCAAGCTTTCTTT. Residues: CASIREGYQAFF.

This clone was recorded once. The gene calls are TRBV15 and TRBJ1-1, with D perhaps matching TRBD1 (6 bases). Trimming removed 3 bases from V and 2 bases from J, with 10 bases in between. This CDR3 comprises 14 residues. Looked up from germline, CDR1 is LNHNV and CDR2 is YYDKDF (reference sequence). The CDR3 coding sequence is TGTGCCACCAGCAGGGACAGCTTAAACACTGAAGCTTTCTTT. Amino acids: CATSRDSLNTEAFF. The whole variable domain, filled in from reference TRBV15 and TRBJ1-1, reads DAMVIQNPRYQVTQFGKPVTLSCSQTLNHNVMYWYQQKSSQAPKLLFHYYDKDFNNEADTPDNFQSRRPNTSFCFLDIRSPGLGDTAMYLCATSRDSLNTEAFFGQGTRLTVV.

The chain joins TRBV4-3 to TRBJ1-5; D gene uncertain. V lost 1 base and J 6 bases, leaving 7 bases between the germline ends. The length of the CDR3 is 13 residues. Germline CDR1 and CDR2: LGHNA and YSLEER. The CDR3 loop is CASSQGYGQPQHF. The CDR3 DNA reads TGCGCCAGCAGCCAAGGATACGGTCAGCCCCAGCATTTT.

V gene TRBV19 combines with J gene TRBJ1-1; tentatively, D is TRBD1 (5 bases). The CDR3 totals 17 residues. Trimming removed 3 bases at V and 1 base at J, with 18 bases between. The germline CDR1 and CDR2 sequences are LNHDA and SQIVND (reference sequence). CDR3 loop: CASSMEGADRENTEAFF. The CDR3 DNA reads TGTGCCAGTAGTATGGAAGGAGCCGACAGAGAGAACACTGAAGCTTTCTTT.

In its sample, this clone was seen a few times. At the DNA level, this CDR3 is encoded by other sequences in the same sample as well. V usage is TRBV9 and J usage is TRBJ2-5, with 7 bases that match TRBD2. V gave up 2 bases and J gave up 2 bases; unmatched junction bases: 0. This CDR3 has 13 amino acids. Germline V gene lookup returns CDR1 SGDLS and CDR2 YYNGEE. The CDR3: CASSVGGQETQYF. In DNA, the CDR3 is TGTGCCAGCAGCGTCGGGGGGCAAGAGACCCAGTACTTC.

CDR3 region: CASSSREGQETQYF. The CDR3 nucleotides read TGTGCCAGCAGCTCGCGGGAGGGCCAAGAGACCCAGTACTTC. V is TRBV7-9 and J is TRBJ2-5; 9 positions match TRBD2. Looked up from germline, CDR1 is SEHNR and CDR2 is FQNEAQ (reference sequence). The V segment lost 4 bases and the J segment 1 base; nucleotides outside the gene matches: 1. The CDR3 is 14 amino acids.